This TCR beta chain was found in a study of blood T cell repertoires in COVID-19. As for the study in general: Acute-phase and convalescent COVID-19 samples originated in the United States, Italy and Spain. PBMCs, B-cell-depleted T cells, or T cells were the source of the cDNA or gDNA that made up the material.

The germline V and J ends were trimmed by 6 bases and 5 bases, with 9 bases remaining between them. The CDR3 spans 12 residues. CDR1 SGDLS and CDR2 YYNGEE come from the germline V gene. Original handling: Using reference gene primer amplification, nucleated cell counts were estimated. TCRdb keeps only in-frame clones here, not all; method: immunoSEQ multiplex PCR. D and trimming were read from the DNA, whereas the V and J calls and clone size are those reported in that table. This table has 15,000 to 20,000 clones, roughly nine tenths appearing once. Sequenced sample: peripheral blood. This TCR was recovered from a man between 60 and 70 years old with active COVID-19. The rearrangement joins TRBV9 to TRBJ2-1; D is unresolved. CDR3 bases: TGTGCCAGCAAGAGCCTCGACAATGAGCAGTTCTTC. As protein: CASKSLDNEQFF.